This paragraph reports one T cell receptor (beta chain). Using immunoSEQ multiplex PCR, the repertoire was profiled, and TCRdb retains in-frame clones only, with some absent. The table lists over 2,500 clones, around four fifths of them singletons. Trimming removed 8 bases from V and 2 bases from J, with 9 bases in between. CDR1 is MDHEN and CDR2 is SYDVKM in the germline V gene. This CDR3 contains 13 residues. This sample is drawn from a study of immune cell composition in non-small cell lung cancer. This chain links TRBV28 with TRBJ2-2; no clear D gene. This clonotype was obtained from a human donor with non-small cell lung cancer. Material: lung tumor tissue. The CDR3 region is CASENLNTGELFF. CDR3 sequence (DNA): TGTGCCAGCGAGAACCTAAACACCGGGGAGCTGTTTTTT.